One sample yielded the 16 T cell receptor beta chains listed below, sequenced in a study of ipilimumab plus nivolumab after autologous stem cell transplantation (dated by TCRdb to 2020 to 2022). Library method: the immunoSEQ multiplex PCR assay. TCRdb retrieved this table from immuneACCESS and kept in-frame rearrangements only. Not all clones are present; in checked studies, unresolved V genes account for under half, and no reason is known for the remainder. This sample comprises around 45,000 clones, around nine tenths of them detected only once. Together, the top ten hold approximately 0.88% of the sample. Sequences were derived from PBMCs, sampled in a trial of ipilimumab plus nivolumab as post-transplant consolidation. The receptors come from a male donor with multiple myeloma.

This chain uses TRBV18 with TRBJ2-7; D possibly uses TRBD1 or TRBD2 (5 bases each). In germline, CDR1 is KGHSH, CDR2 LQKENI. V was cut by 2 bases and J by 6 bases, with 14 bases left in between. The CDR3 loop spans 14 amino acids. CDR3 residues: CASSPNPGPGEQYF. CDR3 nucleotides: TGTGCCAGCTCACCAAATCCGGGGCCGGGCGAGCAGTACTTC.

The chain carries TRBV2 and TRBJ1-4, with TRBD1 matching 10 bases. The CDR3 runs 14 residues. J gave up 10 bases and V 8 bases, and 10 bases lay outside the gene matches. Germline V lookup: CDR1 SNHLY, CDR2 FYNNEI. CDR3 in DNA: TGTGCCAGCGGCATGTTGGACAGGGGGGGAAAACTGTTTTTT. As protein: CASGMLDRGGKLFF. Drawing the rest from reference TRBV2 and TRBJ1-4, the complete variable domain is EPEVTQTPSHQVTQMGQEVILRCVPISNHLYFYWYRQILGQKVEFLVSFYNNEISEKSEIFDDQFSVERPDGSNFTLKIRSTKLEDSAMYFCASGMLDRGGKLFFGSGTQLSVL.

This chain joins TRBV6-1 and TRBJ2-5, with TRBD2 matching 13 bases. The V gene's germline CDR1 is MNHNS and CDR2 SASEGT. CDR3 length: 13 residues. V lost 10 bases to trimming and J lost 3 bases; unmatched junction nucleotides: 2. The CDR3 coding sequence is TGTGCCAACGGACTAGCGGGAGAAGAGACCCAGTACTTC. Protein sequence: CANGLAGEETQYF.

Only one count was recorded for this clone. The chain combines TRBV29-1 with TRBJ2-1; TRBD2 might be the D (5 bases). The germline V gene encodes CDR1 SQVTM and CDR2 ANQGSEA. This CDR3 is built from 13 residues. Trimming left V 7 bases short and J 6 bases short, with 16 bases between. The CDR3 coding sequence is TGCAGCGGGACTGTAGAAGGGCGCAATGAGCAGTTCTTC. Protein sequence: CSGTVEGRNEQFF.

With respect to this clone: Other DNA sequences of this sample code for an identical CDR3. The chain combines TRBV7-2 with TRBJ2-7; TRBD1 agrees at 7 bases. V shed 7 bases, J shed 0 bases, and the junction held 6 bases outside the gene matches. Germline assignment: CDR1 SGHTA and CDR2 FQGNSA. This CDR3 is 14 amino acids long. As DNA, the CDR3 is TGTGCCAGCAACACTGGGACAGTCTCCTACGAGCAGTACTTC. This encodes CASNTGTVSYEQYF.

The count of this clone is one. CDR3 region: CASSPSRLATTDTQYF. DNA of the CDR3: TGTGCCAGCTCACCATCCCGGCTAGCGACGACAGATACGCAGTATTTT. This chain uses TRBV18 with TRBJ2-3; D might be TRBD2 (6 bases). Between the trimmed V and J ends, which lost 2 bases and 3 bases, there was a span of 15 bases. From germline, CDR1 is KGHSH and CDR2 LQKENI. The CDR3 runs to 16 residues.

This chain links TRBV7-3 with TRBJ2-7; TRBD1 agrees at 9 bases. With V trimmed by 1 base and J by 3 bases, 10 bases remained unmatched. This CDR3 comprises 17 residues. Germline V lookup: CDR1 SGHTA, CDR2 FQGTGA. CDR3 amino acids: CASSLIQGAYKFYEQYF. The CDR3 DNA sequence: TGTGCCAGCAGCTTAATACAGGGGGCGTATAAATTCTACGAGCAGTACTTC. The full variable domain, its missing parts supplied by reference TRBV7-3 and TRBJ2-7, is GAGVSQTPSNKVTEKGKYVELRCDPISGHTALYWYRQSLGQGPEFLIYFQGTGAADDSGLPNDRFFAVRPEGSVSTLKIQRTERGDSAVYLCASSLIQGAYKFYEQYFGPGTRLTVT.

The rearrangement links TRBV2 to TRBJ2-2; no reliable D call. There are 11 residues in the CDR3. Trimming stripped 4 bases from V and 6 bases from J, with 3 bases between. In germline, CDR1 is SNHLY, CDR2 FYNNEI. The CDR3 loop reads CASSVAGELFF. CDR3 nucleotides: TGTGCCAGCAGTGTAGCCGGGGAGCTGTTTTTT.

On this clone itself: The junction departs from germline at one end; a sequencing error may be responsible. In DNA, the CDR3 is TGTGCCAGCGGACGGGAGGGCAACTCTGGCTACACCTTC. Its protein product is CASGREGNSGYTF. V is TRBV6-5 and J is TRBJ1-2; D unresolved. This CDR3 spans 13 amino acids. CDR1 and CDR2 (germline): MNHEY, SVGAGI.

CDR3 loop: CASSKRTEAFF. Written as DNA, the CDR3 is TGTGCCAGCAGCAAAAGAACTGAAGCTTTCTTT. This rearrangement joins TRBV7-9 to TRBJ1-1; D unclear. This CDR3 has 11 amino acids. V was shortened by 5 bases and J by 5 bases, with 6 bases between the two germline ends. Germline CDR1 reads SEHNR; CDR2 reads FQNEAQ (reference sequence).

The V and J genes are TRBV28 and TRBJ2-7, with 8 bases matching TRBD1. CDR3 length: 16 amino acids. The junction had 10 bases not matched to a gene; V was cut back by 3 bases and J by 3 bases. CDR1 and CDR2 from the germline V gene are MDHEN and SYDVKM. The CDR3 DNA follows: TGTGCCAGCAGTTTGGGCGGACAGGGACACCACTACGAGCAGTACTTC. Amino acid sequence: CASSLGGQGHHYEQYF. The full variable domain, in which reference TRBV28 and TRBJ2-7 provide the parts outside the CDR3, is DVKVTQSSRYLVKRTGEKVFLECVQDMDHENMFWYRQDPGLGLRLIYFSYDVKMKEKGDIPEGYSVSREKKERFSLILESASTNQTSMYLCASSLGGQGHHYEQYFGPGTRLTVT.

There are a few counts of this clone. Other DNA sequences from this sample encode an identical CDR3 as well. The J gene is TRBJ1-1, the V gene TRBV6-4; D call uncertain. Trimming took off 6 bases at V and 0 bases at J, with 8 bases between the two ends. CDR1 and CDR2 (germline): MRHNA, SNTAGT. The CDR3 length is 13 residues. CDR3 sequence (DNA): TGTGCCAGCAGCCGACTGATGAACACTGAAGCTTTCTTT. It codes for CASSRLMNTEAFF.

This clone was recorded once. V gene TRBV7-8 combines with J gene TRBJ2-5, with 12 bases matching TRBD2. The germline V gene encodes CDR1 SGHVS and CDR2 FQNEAQ. The CDR3 extends over 17 amino acids. The trim removed 6 bases at V and 4 bases at J, leaving 12 bases unmatched. The CDR3 loop reads CASRPGLAGGWRETQYF. CDR3 DNA sequence: TGTGCCAGCAGACCTGGGCTAGCGGGAGGGTGGAGAGAGACCCAGTACTTC.

The chain links TRBV5-4 to TRBJ2-1; 8 bases match TRBD2. The CDR3 totals 19 residues. In germline, CDR1 is SGHNT, CDR2 YYREEE (reference sequence). Trimming removed 3 bases from V and 2 bases from J; junction bases left unmatched: 16. The CDR3 spells CASSWGRVREAEAYNEQFF. The CDR3 DNA reads TGTGCCAGCAGCTGGGGCCGGGTGCGGGAGGCCGAGGCCTACAATGAGCAGTTCTTC.

The chain couples TRBV28 to TRBJ2-5; possible D gene TRBD2, 7 bases. The DNA end lines up better with TRBJ2-7; the J call may be wrong. The CDR3 has 15 amino acids. The germline CDR1 and CDR2 sequences are MDHEN and SYDVKM. The CDR3 is CASTPPGGPSYEQYF. DNA of the CDR3: TGTGCCAGCACCCCCCCGGGGGGCCCTTCCTACGAGCAGTACTTC.

This chain links TRBV7-8 with TRBJ2-3; possible D gene TRBD1, 6 bases. V lost 0 bases and J lost 1, with 8 bases in between. The germline CDR1 and CDR2 sequences are SGHVS and FQNEAQ. The CDR3 runs 15 residues. CDR3 loop: CASSLAGARTDTQYF. The DNA for the CDR3 is TGTGCCAGCAGCTTAGCGGGGGCCCGCACAGATACGCAGTATTTT.